These 18 T cell receptor beta chains were sequenced from one sample in a study of blood T cell repertoires in COVID-19. Measured with immunoSEQ multiplex PCR; TCRdb has only the in-frame clones, and not every one. This table has about 170,000 clones, 79% appearing once. Sequences were obtained from PBMCs or T cells enriched from blood (not recorded which). The receptors here all came from a woman in her 70s in a cohort exposed to, infected with or recovered from COVID-19 (not recorded which).

This chain connects TRBV6-4 to TRBJ2-3; a possible D gene is TRBD2 (6 bases). From germline, CDR1 is MRHNA and CDR2 SNTAGT. Trimming left V 2 bases short and J 5 bases short, with 8 bases between. The CDR3 sequence is 13 residues long. The CDR3 DNA reads TGTGCCAGCAGTGACCAAGCGGGAGATACGCAGTATTTT. Its translation: CASSDQAGDTQYF.

This clone has more than one count but fewer than ten. This rearrangement joins TRBV7-8 to TRBJ1-2, with D perhaps TRBD1 (5 bases). Deletions cut 5 bases from V and 4 bases from J, with 11 bases between. CDR3 length: 13 amino acids. Germline V gene lookup returns CDR1 SGHVS and CDR2 FQNEAQ. The CDR3: CASSPTGFYGYTF. CDR3 nucleotide sequence: TGTGCCAGCAGCCCTACAGGCTTCTATGGCTACACCTTC.

The chain joins TRBV7-9 to TRBJ1-5, with D perhaps TRBD1 (5 bases). Per the germline V gene, CDR1 is SEHNR and CDR2 is FQNEAQ (reference sequence). The CDR3 runs 15 residues. V lost 5 bases to trimming and J lost 0 bases, with 11 bases between them. In nucleotides, the CDR3 is TGTGCCAGCAGCCTGGGGACTGATAGCAATCAGCCCCAGCATTTT. Residues: CASSLGTDSNQPQHF.

The V gene is TRBV28, the J gene TRBJ1-2; 7 bases are a match to TRBD1. Germline values: CDR1 MDHEN, CDR2 SYDVKM. The CDR3 totals 16 residues. V dropped 6 bases and J dropped 7; count of bases not matched to a gene: 17. The CDR3 nucleotides read TGTGCCAGCAGCCCTGCCGGGACACAGGGGAACGTTGGCTACACCTTC. As protein: CASSPAGTQGNVGYTF.

The V call is TRBV5-3, the J call TRBJ2-7; tentative D call: TRBD1 (6 bases). TRBV5-3 is classed as an ORF, of uncertain function. The CDR3 length is 12 residues. V was shortened by 6 bases and J by 5 bases, with 12 bases between the two germline ends. CDR3 protein: CARMGASDEQYF. The CDR3 DNA follows: TGTGCCAGAATGGGGGCGAGCGACGAGCAGTACTTC.

This chain uses TRBV5-1 with TRBJ2-5, with TRBD2 as a possible D gene (5 bases). There are 13 residues in the CDR3. Looked up from germline, CDR1 is SGHRS and CDR2 is YFSETQ. V was pared by 2 bases and J by 4 bases, with 9 bases between. The CDR3 region is CASSLEGAETQYF. DNA of the CDR3: TGCGCCAGCAGCTTAGAGGGAGCAGAGACCCAGTACTTC.

In nucleotides, the CDR3 is TGTGCCAGCAGCGTAGGCGCGGGAGAAGAGACCCAGTACTTC. Its protein product is CASSVGAGEETQYF. The rearrangement uses TRBV11-2 and TRBJ2-5, with TRBD2 identical over 7 bases. CDR1 and CDR2 (germline): SGHAT, FQNNGV. V shed 5 bases and J 3 bases; nucleotides not matched to a gene: 6. The CDR3 sequence is 14 residues long.

The chain employs TRBV7-2 and TRBJ2-2; 11 bases agree with TRBD1. The length of the CDR3 is 17 residues. From germline, CDR1 is SGHTA and CDR2 FQGNSA. Unmatched junction bases numbered 9, after V lost 3 bases and J lost 6 bases. The CDR3 sequence: CASSLRSRDRGSGELFF. The CDR3 nucleotides are TGTGCCAGCAGCTTGAGGAGCCGGGACAGGGGGTCCGGGGAGCTGTTTTTT.

This clone was observed a single time. The chain couples TRBV3-1 (or the pseudogene TRBV3-2) to TRBJ1-2, with 8 bases aligning to TRBD1. This CDR3 has 13 residues. The V gene end was trimmed by 6 bases and the J gene end by 2 bases; junction bases not matched to a gene: 2. Germline V gives CDR1 LGHDT, CDR2 YNNKEL (reference sequence). This CDR3 is CASRNRGNYGYTF. The CDR3 DNA reads TGTGCCAGCAGAAACAGGGGGAACTATGGCTACACCTTC.

This rearrangement joins TRBV15 to TRBJ2-3; TRBD1 matches 8 bases. There are 15 residues in the CDR3. The V gene's germline CDR1 is LNHNV and CDR2 YYDKDF (reference sequence). V shed 1 base, J shed 4 bases, and the junction held 4 bases outside the gene matches. This CDR3 is CATSRAGGQADTQYF. The CDR3 DNA follows: TGTGCCACCAGCAGAGCAGGGGGACAGGCAGATACGCAGTATTTT.

The chain joins TRBV10-3 to TRBJ2-7, with a possible D match to TRBD1 (6 bases). Trimming cost V 11 bases and J 2 bases, with 16 bases left between them. CDR3 length: 13 residues. CDR1 and CDR2 from the germline V gene are ENHRY and SYGVKD. CDR3 sequence (DNA): TGTGCCGTTGGGACACCAGTTACCTACGAGCAGTACTTC. As protein: CAVGTPVTYEQYF.

The chain combines TRBV7-9 with TRBJ2-2, with TRBD2 matching 11 bases. CDR3 size: 14 residues. Germline CDR1 and CDR2: SEHNR and FQNEAQ (reference sequence). The V gene end was trimmed by 7 bases and the J gene end by 5 bases; junction bases not matched to a gene: 3. CDR3 in amino acids: CASKGLAETGELFF. The CDR3 DNA is TGTGCCAGCAAGGGACTAGCGGAGACCGGGGAGCTGTTTTTT.

The chain couples TRBV6-5 to TRBJ2-5; D unclear. Germline values: CDR1 MNHEY, CDR2 SVGAGI. V was clipped by 0 bases and J by 5 bases, with 7 bases between them. The CDR3 is 13 residues long. CDR3 region: CASSYSKRETQYF. The CDR3 nucleotides are TGTGCCAGCAGTTACTCGAAACGGGAGACCCAGTACTTC.

J is TRBJ2-1 and V is TRBV27; 12 bases are shared with TRBD2. CDR1 is MNHEY, CDR2 SMNVEV, per germline (reference sequence). The V and J ends lost 5 bases and 4 bases, in that order; junction bases with no gene match: 0. CDR3 length: 14 residues. The DNA for the CDR3 is TGTGCCAGCAGTCTAGCGGGAGGGTACAATGAGCAGTTCTTC. Amino acid sequence: CASSLAGGYNEQFF.

This chain connects TRBV5-1 to TRBJ1-6, with 8 nucleotides matching TRBD1. In germline, CDR1 is SGHRS, CDR2 YFSETQ. The V segment lost 4 bases and the J segment 7 bases; nucleotides outside the gene matches: 13. CDR3 length: 17 residues. The CDR3 nucleotides read TGCGCCAGCAGCAAACGGACAGGGACGGCCCCGAATTCACCCCTCCACTTT. It encodes CASSKRTGTAPNSPLHF.

The chain joins TRBV21-1 to TRBJ2-7; TRBD1, the D gene given by the table, was not confirmed from the DNA. TRBV21-1 is noted as a pseudogene. The CDR3 loop spans 16 amino acids. The CDR3 nucleotides read TGTGCCAGCAGCAAAGGGTACCGGGACAGATACTACGAGCAGTACTTC. This codes for CASSKGYRDRYYEQYF.

The chain joins TRBV27 to TRBJ2-5; D remains ambiguous. The CDR3 is made up of 14 amino acids. V lost 4 bases, J lost 5 bases, and 14 bases lay in between. Per the germline V gene, CDR1 is MNHEY and CDR2 is SMNVEV (reference sequence). This CDR3 is CASSYYPTRETQYF. The CDR3 coding sequence is TGTGCCAGCAGTTACTACCCGACGCGGGAGACCCAGTACTTC.

The chain joins TRBV9 to TRBJ2-5; a weak D match, TRBD2 (6 bases). The CDR3 is 15 amino acids. CDR1 and CDR2 from the germline V gene are SGDLS and YYNGEE. Trimming cost V 0 bases and J 5 bases, with 14 bases left between them. This chain's CDR3 is CASSVEGGIGETQYF. DNA for the CDR3: TGTGCCAGCAGCGTAGAAGGCGGGATTGGGGAGACCCAGTACTTC.